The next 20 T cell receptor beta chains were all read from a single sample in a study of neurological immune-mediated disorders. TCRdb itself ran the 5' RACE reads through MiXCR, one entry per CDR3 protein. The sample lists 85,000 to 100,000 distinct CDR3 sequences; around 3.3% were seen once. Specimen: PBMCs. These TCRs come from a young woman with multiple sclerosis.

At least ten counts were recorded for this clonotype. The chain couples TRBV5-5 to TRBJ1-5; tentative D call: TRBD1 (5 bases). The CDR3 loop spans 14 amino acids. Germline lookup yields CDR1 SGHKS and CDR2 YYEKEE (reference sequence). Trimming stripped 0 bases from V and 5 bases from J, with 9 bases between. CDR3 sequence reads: CASSLGGRDQPQHF. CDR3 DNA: TGTGCCAGCAGCTTGGGTGGCAGGGATCAGCCCCAGCATTTT.

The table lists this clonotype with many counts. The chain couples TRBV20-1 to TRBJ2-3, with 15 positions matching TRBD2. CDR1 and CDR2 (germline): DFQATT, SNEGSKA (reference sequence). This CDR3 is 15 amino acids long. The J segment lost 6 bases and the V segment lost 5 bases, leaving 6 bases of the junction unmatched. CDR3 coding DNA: TGCAGTGCTCCGGGACTAGCGGGGGGCAGGGATACGCAGTATTTT. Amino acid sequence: CSAPGLAGGRDTQYF.

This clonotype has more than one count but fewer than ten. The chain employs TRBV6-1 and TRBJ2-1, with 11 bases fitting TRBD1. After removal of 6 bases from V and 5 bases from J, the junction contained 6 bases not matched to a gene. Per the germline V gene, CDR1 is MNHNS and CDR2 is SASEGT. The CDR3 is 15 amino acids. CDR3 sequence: CASRTGTGGDNEQFF. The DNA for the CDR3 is TGTGCCAGCAGGACCGGGACAGGGGGGGACAATGAGCAGTTCTTC.

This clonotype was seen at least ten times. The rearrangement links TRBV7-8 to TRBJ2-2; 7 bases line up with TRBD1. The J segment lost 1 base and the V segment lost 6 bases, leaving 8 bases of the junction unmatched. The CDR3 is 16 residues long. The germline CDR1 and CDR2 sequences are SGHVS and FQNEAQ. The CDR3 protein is CASSSYRDRNTGELFF. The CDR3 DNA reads TGTGCCAGCAGTTCATACCGGGACAGGAACACCGGGGAGCTGTTTTTT. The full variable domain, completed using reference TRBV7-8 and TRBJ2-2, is GAGVSQSPRYKVAKRGQDVALRCDPISGHVSLFWYQQALGQGPEFLTYFQNEAQLDKSGLPSDRFFAERPEGSVSTLKIQRTQQEDSAVYLCASSSYRDRNTGELFFGEGSRLTVL.

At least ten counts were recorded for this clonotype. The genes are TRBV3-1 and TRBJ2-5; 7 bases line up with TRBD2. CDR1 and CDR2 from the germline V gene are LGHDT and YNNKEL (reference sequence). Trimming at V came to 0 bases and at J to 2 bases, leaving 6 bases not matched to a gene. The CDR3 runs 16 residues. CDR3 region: CASSQERRGKQETQYF. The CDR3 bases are TGTGCCAGCAGCCAAGAGCGGCGGGGGAAACAAGAGACCCAGTACTTC.

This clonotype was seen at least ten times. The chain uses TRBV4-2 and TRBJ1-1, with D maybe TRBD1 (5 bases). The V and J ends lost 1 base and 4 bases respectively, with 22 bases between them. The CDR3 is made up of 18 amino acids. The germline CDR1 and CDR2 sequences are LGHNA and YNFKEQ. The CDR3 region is CASSQAQGTLWMGTEAFF. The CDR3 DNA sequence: TGTGCCAGCAGCCAAGCCCAGGGAACACTATGGATGGGCACTGAAGCTTTCTTT.

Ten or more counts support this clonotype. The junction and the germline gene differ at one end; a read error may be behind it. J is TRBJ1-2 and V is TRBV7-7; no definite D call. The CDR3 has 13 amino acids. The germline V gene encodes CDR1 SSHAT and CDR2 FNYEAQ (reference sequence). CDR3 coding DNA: TGTGCTAGCAGCTTATCCAATGGGGAAGGCTACACCTTC. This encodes CASSLSNGEGYTF. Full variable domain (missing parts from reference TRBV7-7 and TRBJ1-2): GAGVSQSPRYKVTKRGQDVTLRCDPISSHATLYWYQQALGQGPEFLTYFNYEAQPDKSGLPSDRFSAERPEGSISTLTIQRTEQRDSAMYRCASSLSNGEGYTFGSGTRLTVV.

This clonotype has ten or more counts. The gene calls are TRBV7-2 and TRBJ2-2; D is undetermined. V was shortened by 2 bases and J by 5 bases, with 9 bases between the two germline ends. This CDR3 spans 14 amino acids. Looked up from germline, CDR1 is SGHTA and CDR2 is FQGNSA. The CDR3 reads CASSLNSRTGELFF. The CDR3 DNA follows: TGTGCCAGCAGCTTAAACTCCAGAACCGGGGAGCTGTTTTTT.

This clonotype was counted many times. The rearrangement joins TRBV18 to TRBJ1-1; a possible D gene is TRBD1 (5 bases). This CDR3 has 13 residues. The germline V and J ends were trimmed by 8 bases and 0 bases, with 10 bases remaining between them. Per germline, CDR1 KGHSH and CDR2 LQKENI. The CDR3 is CASMGVMNTEAFF. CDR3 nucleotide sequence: TGTGCCAGCATGGGGGTGATGAACACTGAAGCTTTCTTT. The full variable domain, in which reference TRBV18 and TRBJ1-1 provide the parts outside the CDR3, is NAGVMQNPRHLVRRRGQEARLRCSPMKGHSHVYWYRQLPEEGLKFMVYLQKENIIDESGMPKERFSAEFPKEGPSILRIQQVVRGDSAAYFCASMGVMNTEAFFGQGTRLTVV.

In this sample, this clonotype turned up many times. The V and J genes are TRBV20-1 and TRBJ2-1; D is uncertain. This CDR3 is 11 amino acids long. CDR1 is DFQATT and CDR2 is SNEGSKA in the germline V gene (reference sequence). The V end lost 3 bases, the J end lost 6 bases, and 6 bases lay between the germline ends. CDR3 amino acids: CSASPSNEQFF. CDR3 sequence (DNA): TGCAGTGCTAGCCCTTCCAATGAGCAGTTCTTC.

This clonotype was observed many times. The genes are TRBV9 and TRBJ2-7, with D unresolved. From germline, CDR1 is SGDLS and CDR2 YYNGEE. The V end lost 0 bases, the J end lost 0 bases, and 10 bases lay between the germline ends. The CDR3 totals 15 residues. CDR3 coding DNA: TGTGCCAGCAGCGTAGAAGGCGGTCGCTCCTACGAGCAGTACTTC. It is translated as CASSVEGGRSYEQYF.

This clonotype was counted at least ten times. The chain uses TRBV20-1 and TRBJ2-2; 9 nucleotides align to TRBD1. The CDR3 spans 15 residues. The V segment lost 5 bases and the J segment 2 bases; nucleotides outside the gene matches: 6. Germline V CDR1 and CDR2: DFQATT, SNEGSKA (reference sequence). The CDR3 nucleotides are TGCAGTGCTCCGGACAGGGGCAACAACACCGGGGAGCTGTTTTTT. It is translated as CSAPDRGNNTGELFF.

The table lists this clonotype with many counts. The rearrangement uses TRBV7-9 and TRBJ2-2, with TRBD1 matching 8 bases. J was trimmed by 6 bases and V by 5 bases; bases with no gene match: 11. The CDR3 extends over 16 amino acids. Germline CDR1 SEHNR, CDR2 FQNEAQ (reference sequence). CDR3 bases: TGTGCCAGCAGCCCACGACAGGGGATCTACCCCGGGGAGCTGTTTTTT. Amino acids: CASSPRQGIYPGELFF.

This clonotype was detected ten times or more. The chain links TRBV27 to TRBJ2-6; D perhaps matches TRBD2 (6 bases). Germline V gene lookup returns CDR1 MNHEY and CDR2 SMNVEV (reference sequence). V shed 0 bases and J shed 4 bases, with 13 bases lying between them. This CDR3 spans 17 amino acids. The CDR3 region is CASSLSGGALGANVLTF. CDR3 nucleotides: TGTGCCAGCAGTTTATCGGGAGGAGCTTTAGGGGCCAACGTCCTGACTTTC.

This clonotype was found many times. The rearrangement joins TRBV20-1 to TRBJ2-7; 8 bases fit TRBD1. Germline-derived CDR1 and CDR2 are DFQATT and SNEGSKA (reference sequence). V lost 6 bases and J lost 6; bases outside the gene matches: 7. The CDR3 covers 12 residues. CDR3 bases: TGCAGTGCGCCACGGACAGGGTCCGAGCAGTACTTC. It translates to CSAPRTGSEQYF.

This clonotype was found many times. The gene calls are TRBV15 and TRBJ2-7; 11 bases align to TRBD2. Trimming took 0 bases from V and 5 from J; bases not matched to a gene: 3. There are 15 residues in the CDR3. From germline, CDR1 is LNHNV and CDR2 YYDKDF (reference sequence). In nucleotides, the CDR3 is TGTGCCACCAGCAGAGACACTAGCGGGAGCCACGAGCAGTACTTC. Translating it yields CATSRDTSGSHEQYF.

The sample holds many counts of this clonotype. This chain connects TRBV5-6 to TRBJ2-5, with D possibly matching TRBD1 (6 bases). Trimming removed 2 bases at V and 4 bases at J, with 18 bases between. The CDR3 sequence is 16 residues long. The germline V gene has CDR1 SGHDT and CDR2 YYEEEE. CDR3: CASSFLGSGGVETQYF. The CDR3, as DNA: TGTGCCAGCAGCTTTCTGGGGAGTGGGGGCGTAGAGACCCAGTACTTC.

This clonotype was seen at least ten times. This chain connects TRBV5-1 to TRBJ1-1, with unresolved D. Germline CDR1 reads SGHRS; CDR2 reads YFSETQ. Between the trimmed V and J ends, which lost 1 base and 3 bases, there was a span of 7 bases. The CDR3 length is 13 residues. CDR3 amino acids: CASSLNRDTEAFF. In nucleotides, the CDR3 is TGCGCCAGCAGCTTGAATAGGGACACTGAAGCTTTCTTT.

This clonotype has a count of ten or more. CDR3: CASSLDGDRGHTF. Here the CDR3 DNA reads TGTGCCAGCAGCTTAGACGGGGACAGGGGCCACACCTTC. V and J are TRBV7-2 and TRBJ1-2; 10 positions agree with TRBD1. This CDR3 spans 13 amino acids. The germline CDR1 and CDR2 sequences are SGHTA and FQGNSA. J gave up 12 bases and V 1 base, and 5 bases lay outside the gene matches.

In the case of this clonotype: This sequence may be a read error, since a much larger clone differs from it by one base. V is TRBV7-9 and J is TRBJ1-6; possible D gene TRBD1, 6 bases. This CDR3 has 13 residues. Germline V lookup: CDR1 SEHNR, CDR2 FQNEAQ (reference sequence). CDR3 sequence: CASSSGQHSHLHF. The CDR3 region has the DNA TGTGCCAGCAGCTCCGGACAGCATTCACACCTCCACTTT.